These T cell receptor beta chains were read from a single sample in a study of technical replicates of blood from several donors. The assay was immunoSEQ multiplex PCR, and TCRdb's table has in-frame clones only and misses some. The sample consists of about 59,000 clones, 80% to 95% of them appearing once. The sample consisted of PBMCs. The origin of the receptors is a human donor in good health. Some clones in this sample may be carry-over from other donors' samples. CDR3s include the opening cysteine and the closing phenylalanine or tryptophan. Each record gives: clone size, V gene, D gene, J gene, CDR3 DNA, CDR3 protein. D genes are given only for firm matches. The size of a clone is reported for some rows only, either as once, few or many, or as a class for expanded clones.

.	TRBV4-3	TRBD2	TRBJ2-7	TGCGCCAGCAGCCACTATAGCGGGAGTTCCTACGAGCAGTACTTC	CASSHYSGSSYEQYF
.	TRBV30	TRBD1	TRBJ1-6	TGTGCCTGGAACAGGGGAAATTATAATTCACCCCTCCACTTT	CAWNRGNYNSPLHF
.	TRBV7-3	TRBD2	TRBJ2-3	TGTGCCAGCAGCTTACAGGGGACTAGCGGGAGAGGGGTGACAGATACGCAGTATTTT	CASSLQGTSGRGVTDTQYF
.	TRBV5-4	.	TRBJ2-5	TGTGCCAGCAGCTTGCGGGGGACGATTACAAACTTC	CASSLRGTITNF
.	TRBV4-2	.	TRBJ2-3	TGTGCCAGCAGCGAAGACCGGGACTCGAGCACAGATACGCAGTATTTT	CASSEDRDSSTDTQYF
once	TRBV4-3	.	TRBJ1-4	TGCGCCAGCAGCCAAGATCTGATATCAGGGATTACTAATGAAAAACTGTTTTTT	CASSQDLISGITNEKLFF
once	TRBV4-2	.	TRBJ2-7	TGTGCCAGCAGCCAAGATCTAGGAGGGGGAGGGGAGCAGTACTTC	CASSQDLGGGGEQYF
.	TRBV7-9	TRBD2	TRBJ2-7	TGTGCCAGCGGGACTAGTGCGGGGGAGCAGTACTTC	CASGTSAGEQYF
.	TRBV5-6	.	TRBJ2-3	TGTGCCAGCAGCTTGGGGTTTGGGACTGGTAACACAGATACGCAGTATTTT	CASSLGFGTGNTDTQYF
.	TRBV7-7	TRBD1	TRBJ2-5	TGTGCCAGCAGCTCCGGGACAGGGCCACAAGAGACCCAGTACTTC	CASSSGTGPQETQYF
.	TRBV6-5	.	TRBJ2-2	TGTGCCAGCAGTACGCAGGGGACCGGGGAGCTGTTTTTT	CASSTQGTGELFF
once	TRBV4-3	TRBD2	TRBJ2-3	TGCGCCAGCAGCCAAGAAGCTAGCGGGGGAACTAGCACAGATACGCAGTATTTT	CASSQEASGGTSTDTQYF
.	TRBV5-6	.	TRBJ1-1	TGTGCCAGCAGCGGGGGGGAGAGCTACACCAATGAAGCTTTCTTT	CASSGGESYTNEAFF
.	TRBV11-2	TRBD1	TRBJ1-2	TGTGCCAGCAGCTTCCCCAACACAGGGGTCGGCTACACCTTC	CASSFPNTGVGYTF
.	TRBV7-9	.	TRBJ2-2	TGTGCCAGCAGCCCTATCATGAACACCGGGGAGCTGTTTTTT	CASSPIMNTGELFF
.	TRBV5-5	TRBD2	TRBJ2-2	TGTGCCAGCAGCCTGACTAGCGGGATCGGGGAGCTGTTTTTT	CASSLTSGIGELFF
.	TRBV4-3	.	TRBJ1-2	TGCGCCAGCAGCCAAGAGGAGGGGTCCGGCTACACCTTC	CASSQEEGSGYTF
once	TRBV18	TRBD1	TRBJ1-4	TGTGCCAGCTCACCGGGACAGTTCCAGAATGAAAAACTGTTTTTT	CASSPGQFQNEKLFF
.	TRBV14	.	TRBJ2-1	TGTGCCAGCAGCCAATCCCGAAGGGACAAGCAGTTCTTC	CASSQSRRDKQFF
.	TRBV6-1	.	TRBJ2-6	TGTGCCAGCAGTGAGAGCTGGTCCGGGTACTCTGGGGCCAACGTCCTGACTTTC	CASSESWSGYSGANVLTF
.	TRBV10-3	.	TRBJ2-7	TGTGCCATCAGTGTCGGGAACTCCGAGCAGTACTTC	CAISVGNSEQYF
.	TRBV4-1	TRBD2	TRBJ2-7	TGCGCCAGCAGCCAAGATGAACTAGCGGTTGCCTACGAGCAGTACTTC	CASSQDELAVAYEQYF
.	TRBV5-6	.	TRBJ1-2	TGTGCCAGCAGCTTGAATCGGGTTCGTAACTATGGCTACACCTTC	CASSLNRVRNYGYTF
.	TRBV7-2	.	TRBJ2-5	TGTGCCAGCAGCTTACTGGAGACCCAGTACTTC	CASSLLETQYF
.	TRBV5-1	TRBD1	TRBJ2-1	TGCGCCAGCATGTTGACAGGGGCCAACAATGAGCAGTTCTTC	CASMLTGANNEQFF